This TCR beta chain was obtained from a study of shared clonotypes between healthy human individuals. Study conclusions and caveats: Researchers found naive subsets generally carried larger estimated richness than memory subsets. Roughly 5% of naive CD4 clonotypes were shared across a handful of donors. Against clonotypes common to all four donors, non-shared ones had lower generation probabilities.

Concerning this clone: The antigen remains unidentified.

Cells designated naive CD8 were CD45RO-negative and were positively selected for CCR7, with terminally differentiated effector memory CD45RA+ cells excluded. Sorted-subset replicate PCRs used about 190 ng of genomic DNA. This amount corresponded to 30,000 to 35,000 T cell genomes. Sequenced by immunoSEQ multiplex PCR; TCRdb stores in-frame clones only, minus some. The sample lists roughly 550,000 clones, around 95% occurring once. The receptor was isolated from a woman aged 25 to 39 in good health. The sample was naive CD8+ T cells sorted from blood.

Written as DNA, the CDR3 is TGCAGTGCTGGCACAGATACGCAGTATTTT. This sequence encodes CSAGTDTQYF. The chain recombines TRBV20-1 with TRBJ2-3; D uncertain. From germline, CDR1 is DFQATT and CDR2 SNEGSKA (reference sequence). The CDR3 is 10 amino acids. The ends were cut back, 5 bases at V and 1 base at J, with 1 base in the middle.